This TCR beta chain comes out of a study of a mutant IDH1 vaccine in newly diagnosed glioma (dated by TCRdb to the early 2020s). Context from the whole study: Eight vaccinations were administered to patients in weeks 1, 3, 5, 7, 11, 15, 19 and 23, corresponding to visits V03 through V10. For exploratory analyses, some 24 treated patients had longitudinal TCRB deep sequencing done wherever samples were available. Before enrollment, patients had received standard therapy of radiotherapy alone, temozolomide alone, or radiochemotherapy with temozolomide; most received the combination. Peripheral blood was collected at six visits: V03 (baseline), V05, V07, V10, V12 and V13. In the chemotherapy-containing groups, vaccination started alongside temozolomide cycles, whereas in patients who had radiotherapy alone it started 4-6 weeks after radiotherapy. The 32 treated patients were approximately 62% male and about 40% female, with a mean age of about 43 years. Broader findings and caveats from the paper: It was noted by the authors that analyses of patient blood samples could not be reproduced owing to sample limitations. No apparent relationship was observed between pseudoprogression and alterations in the top peripheral T cell clonotypes detected by TCRB sequencing. Availability determined which PBMC samples were chosen for TCRB deep sequencing. Immune responses induced by the vaccine were seen in around 93% of patients across multiple MHC alleles.

Inclusive of the bounding cysteine and phenylalanine, the CDR3 is 14 residues long. Just the 42-base CDR3 DNA is kept, in frame starting at base 1. For CDR1 and CDR2, the germline V gene (reference sequence) lists GTSNPN and SVGIG. From V the trimming removes 5 bases and from J it removes 4 bases, while the gene matches leave 8 bases of the junction unaccounted for. To note about this clone: Its binding antigen is unknown. Base-call qualities are not available, and no considerably larger clone is one nucleotide away.

What the time point label conveys for this sample: week 23, last vaccination. Every vaccine dose consisted of 300 ug of a 20-mer mutant IDH1 peptide in Montanide, administered subcutaneously together with topical imiquimod. Donors had newly diagnosed WHO grade 3 or 4 IDH1-mutant astrocytomas with loss of nuclear ATRX. The samples were drawn from NOA16, a multicentre, single-arm, open-label phase I trial in Germany that tested a mutant IDH1 peptide vaccine in humans for the first time. Genomic DNA for TCRB sequencing was extracted from EDTA blood using the DNeasy Blood and Tissue Kit. Library prep was done by the immunoSEQ multiplex PCR assay. The hsTCRB Kit was used according to the manufacturer's protocol to amplify rearranged TCR beta chain sequences. An Illumina MiSeq was used to sequence the TCRB libraries. Concerning the study's data processing: The proprietary platform of the kit vendor was used for demultiplexing, trimming and gene mapping. The table was pulled from immuneACCESS by TCRdb, which kept in-frame rearrangements only. Such tables lose some clones; where checked, under half of the loss comes from unresolved V genes, and the rest has no known cause. That table supplies the V and J calls and clone size; D and trimming were determined from the DNA. The sample yields approximately 35,000 clones; around 87% were counted once. Of the sample, approximately 2.3% falls within the top ten clones.

This material consisted of PBMCs, taken from a glioma patient whose treatment included an IDH1 peptide vaccine. This chain is built from TRBV30 and TRBJ1-1; the junction holds 9 bases that match TRBD1. The source of this sequence is a man between 35 and 55 years old with glioma. The DNA sequence is as follows: TGTGCCTGGGGACGAGGGACAGGGCCCACTGAAGCTTTCTTT. The translation is CAWGRGTGPTEAFF.